This T cell receptor (beta chain) was captured in a study of Graves' ophthalmopathy and Graves' hyperthyroidism. RNA served as the template for amplifying TCR beta CDR3 regions. An initial RT-PCR round employing HTBI primers preceded a second-round multiplex PCR. In TCRdb, the multiplex PCR reads were re-called with MiXCR into one record per CDR3 protein. Altogether 1 million to 1.3 million distinct CDR3 sequences are present, roughly 35% being singletons, with the ten largest covering more than 9.5%. Germline V CDR1 and CDR2: SGHKS, YYEKEE (reference sequence). This CDR3 has 16 residues. Trimming cost V 0 bases and J 0 bases, with 12 bases left between them.

The source is an adult man with Graves' hyperthyroidism. The chain couples TRBV5-5 to TRBJ1-2; D not resolved. The sample consisted of peripheral blood or thyroid tissue (not recorded which). The CDR3 spells CASSLGGLAANYGYTF. CDR3 in DNA: TGTGCCAGCAGCTTGGGAGGTTTAGCAGCTAACTATGGCTACACCTTC. The variable domain in full, completed from reference TRBV5-5 and TRBJ1-2, reads DAGVTQSPTHLIKTRGQQVTLRCSPISGHKSVSWYQQVLGQGPQFIFQYYEKEERGRGNFPDRFSARQFPNYSSELNVNALLLGDSALYLCASSLGGLAANYGYTFGSGTRLTVV.